These T cell receptor beta chains were read from a single sample in a study of cytomegalovirus exposure and HLA in healthy donors. The repertoire was sequenced with immunoSEQ multiplex PCR; TCRdb's copy has only in-frame clones and lacks some. The sample has some 140,000 clones; more than 70% are singletons. The specimen was PBMCs. The receptors here all came from a man between 50 and 59 years old in good health and CMV-seropositive. The CDR3 runs from the conserved cysteine through the conserved F or W. The D gene is left open where the match is weak.

v_call	j_call	d_call	cdr3_length	cdr3_aa
TRBV4-2	TRBJ2-6	TRBD1	19	CASSLRTDRGNSGANVLTF
TRBV28	TRBJ1-3	NA	15	CASSFSPGPGNTIYF
TRBV7-3	TRBJ2-2	TRBD2	15	CASSPGLAGVGELFF
TRBV5-6	TRBJ1-6	TRBD1	14	CASSSDRENSPLHF
TRBV6-6	TRBJ1-1	TRBD1	16	CASIPGGQGRTTEAFF
TRBV7-2	TRBJ1-3	TRBD1	17	CASSLAGTGGAGNTIYF
TRBV5-6	TRBJ2-3	NA	14	CASSLTRVTDTQYF
TRBV6-1	TRBJ1-2	NA	12	CAGGPSNYGYTF
TRBV7-2	TRBJ2-7	TRBD2	15	CASSPPKAGGYEQYF
TRBV5-4	TRBJ1-4	NA	14	CASSSQQRHEKLFF
TRBV5-1	TRBJ2-1	NA	16	CASSHSARVSYNEQFF
TRBV15	TRBJ1-6	NA	14	CATSRQGGGSPLHF
TRBV5-1	TRBJ1-1	TRBD1	15	CASSSGQGAITEAFF
TRBV19	TRBJ2-3	NA	16	CASSIVGGARTDTQYF
TRBV5-6	TRBJ2-5	NA	15	CASSSQGSGQETQYF
TRBV11-2	TRBJ1-1	TRBD1	16	CASSPRDRGMNTEAFF
TRBV5-1	TRBJ2-7	TRBD1	14	CASSWWDRGKEQYF
TRBV6-5	TRBJ1-4	TRBD1	14	CASGAGQGFEKLFF
TRBV5-6	TRBJ2-3	NA	16	CASSFGVGVGTDTQYF
TRBV18	TRBJ2-3	TRBD2	15	CASSPAAGVPDTQYF
TRBV29-1	TRBJ2-1	TRBD2	14	CSVEGLAGVGEQFF
TRBV29-1	TRBJ2-1	TRBD2	14	CSVLGREVYNEQFF
TRBV29-1	TRBJ1-4	NA	16	CSVLGGGEATNEKLFF
TRBV7-2	TRBJ2-3	TRBD1	15	CASSYRTGEVGTQYF
TRBV6-5	TRBJ1-5	NA	15	CASSYGAPGEQPQHF
TRBV5-4	TRBJ2-1	NA	14	CASSLSRVGNEQFF
TRBV28	TRBJ1-5	TRBD1	15	CASSFPTGGHQPQHF
TRBV10-1	TRBJ1-5	NA	14	CASNITDSNQPQHF
TRBV7-9	TRBJ1-3	NA	16	CASSSLKAGGGDTIYF
TRBV18	TRBJ1-5	NA	17	CASSPPEGISGNQPQHF
TRBV27	TRBJ1-2	NA	13	CASSSRGYYGYTF
TRBV9	TRBJ2-5	NA	14	CASSPPAAQETQYF
TRBV7-9	TRBJ2-3	NA	11	CASSRGDTQYF
TRBV5-1	TRBJ2-1	TRBD2	16	CASTVLGTSAYNEQFF
TRBV5-1	TRBJ1-4	NA	16	CASSFVEGASNEKLFF
TRBV5-8	TRBJ2-7	NA	13	CASSPDTSYEQYF
TRBV11-2	TRBJ1-1	TRBD1	14	CASSRQGGNTEAFF
TRBV7-6	TRBJ2-7	NA	18	CASSLVGGRAGRAYEQYF
TRBV27	TRBJ2-1	TRBD1	15	CASRPGTGLYNEQFF
TRBV6-6	TRBJ2-7	TRBD1	14	CASGLDRGRYEQYF
TRBV19	TRBJ1-4	NA	14	CASSKSEANEKLFF
TRBV29-1	TRBJ2-1	NA	14	CSALPPTRRSEQFF
TRBV14	TRBJ1-4	TRBD1	18	CASSQRTGGASTNEKLFF
TRBV5-6	TRBJ1-2	NA	15	CASSLWGPVYDGYTF
TRBV9	TRBJ2-4	NA	15	CASSDQGLAKNIQYF
TRBV5-6	TRBJ2-1	NA	13	CASSLVRGNEQFF
TRBV7-2	TRBJ1-5	NA	15	CASSLQGQGLQPQHF
TRBV9	TRBJ2-1	TRBD2	15	CASSVGPAGSNEQFF
TRBV7-2	TRBJ1-3	TRBD1	15	CASSSSDRPGNTIYF
TRBV2	TRBJ1-1	NA	12	CASRQDSPEAFF
TRBV20-1	TRBJ2-5	NA	11	CSASREETQYF
TRBV6-1	TRBJ1-2	TRBD1	15	CASSVQGAATYGYTF
TRBV5-1	TRBJ2-3	TRBD1	14	CASGTGDSTDTQYF
TRBV9	TRBJ2-1	TRBD2	15	CASSDSGSSYNEQFF
TRBV6-4	TRBJ1-1	NA	14	CASSLEARSAEAFF
TRBV19	TRBJ1-2	TRBD1	16	CASNPGQGARHYGYTF
TRBV27	TRBJ1-2	TRBD1	16	CASRPTGGLSYEGYTF
TRBV7-3	TRBJ2-2	TRBD2	16	CASSSQAGGGTGELFF
TRBV9	TRBJ2-7	NA	14	CASSVGGLSYEQYF